Detailed here is one T cell receptor beta chain. What it recognizes is unknown. The data were obtained in a study of T cell responses to AZD1222 COVID-19 vaccine. Study-level points and caveats: Nearly half of spike-specific TCRs reportedly target unmutated variant regions. Mostly white British, mostly female donors; authors suggested clonal diversity may be underestimated.

The CDR3 spans 14 residues. V dropped 2 bases and J dropped 5; count of bases not matched to a gene: 7. The germline CDR1 and CDR2 sequences are GTSNPN and SVGIG (reference sequence). Repertoires were generated with immunoSEQ multiplex PCR, while TCRdb's copy carries only in-frame clones and drops some. The data hold 100,000 to 150,000 clones, with approximately 91% observed a single time. The source was peripheral blood, collected 28 days after the second AZD1222 dose. This sequence originates from an adult who received the AZD1222 COVID-19 vaccine. The V call is TRBV30, the J call TRBJ2-7; 9 nucleotides line up with TRBD1. The CDR3 bases are TGTGCCTGGAGTCCGGGACAGGGATTCCACGAGCAGTACTTC. Its protein product is CAWSPGQGFHEQYF.